This T cell receptor beta chain was sequenced for a study of shared clonotypes between healthy human individuals. Notes on this clone: Its specificity is not known.

Every subset had its genomic DNA shared out evenly among several immunoSEQ plates. Libraries were prepared by immunoSEQ multiplex PCR; TCRdb keeps only in-frame clonotypes and omits some of them. The top ten hold 0.045% to 0.06% of the sample, which has around 600,000 clones, roughly 97% seen once. Investigators divided CD4+ cells into CD45RA+ naive and CD45RA-negative memory subsets. Whole-study results and caveats: Blood was the only sampled material, and tissue repertoires likely differ. Lower generation probabilities were found for non-shared clonotypes than for those shared by all four donors.

Trimming stripped 2 bases from V and 5 bases from J, with 15 bases between. Germline CDR1 is MDHEN and CDR2 is SYDVKM. The CDR3 length is 16 residues. This TCR was recovered from a woman aged 25 to 39 in good health. The V and J genes are TRBV28 and TRBJ1-4; tentatively, D is TRBD1 (6 bases). Sequencing was performed on naive CD4+ T cells sorted from blood. Documented subset: CD45RA+ positively selected. The DNA for the CDR3 is TGTGCCAGCAGTTTACGTTCGGGACATGAAAATGAAAAACTGTTTTTT. Encoded protein: CASSLRSGHENEKLFF.